The 8 T cell receptor beta chains below all came from one sample that was sequenced in a study of shared clonotypes between healthy human individuals. TCRdb keeps only in-frame clones here, not all; method: immunoSEQ multiplex PCR. The sample shows 950,000 to 1,100,000 clones, around three quarters of them seen only once. The specimen sequenced was memory CD4+ T cells from PBMCs. The subset was: CD45RA-negative fraction. The origin of the receptors is a man between 18 and 35 years old in good health. Some clones in this sample may be carry-over from other donors' samples.

This clone came up a few times. The gene calls are TRBV15 and TRBJ1-1, with a weak D call TRBD1 (5 bases). The CDR3 is 15 residues long. Germline CDR1 LNHNV, CDR2 YYDKDF (reference sequence). V was clipped by 1 base and J by 4 bases, with 13 bases between them. DNA of the CDR3: TGTGCCACCAGCAGAGTGGATTGGGGCCCCACTGAAGCTTTCTTT. Its translation is CATSRVDWGPTEAFF.

In the case of this clone: One base separates it from a far larger clone, so it is likely a read error. Different DNA sequences within this sample yield the same CDR3. The chain employs TRBV30 and TRBJ2-1; D uncertain. Germline CDR1 and CDR2: GTSNPN and SVGIG (reference sequence). This CDR3 is built from 13 residues. DNA of the CDR3: TGTGCTTGGAGAGTAGACCGTTACAATGAGCAGTTCTTC. Its translation: CAWRVDRYNEQFF.

This sequence joins TRBV5-6 and TRBJ1-3, with D possibly being TRBD1 (5 bases). Trimming removed 1 base at V and 2 bases at J, with 13 bases between. Germline V CDR1 and CDR2: SGHDT, YYEEEE. The CDR3 is 16 residues long. CDR3 sequence reads: CASSLWGTTAGNTIYF. In DNA, the CDR3 is TGTGCCAGCAGCTTGTGGGGGACCACTGCTGGAAACACCATATATTTT.

This chain uses TRBV28 with TRBJ2-7; 8 positions agree with TRBD1. This CDR3 is 15 amino acids long. Unmatched junction bases numbered 11, after V lost 6 bases and J lost 4 bases. CDR1 and CDR2 from the germline V gene are MDHEN and SYDVKM. CDR3 loop: CASSHRRQGTYEQYF. The CDR3 nucleotides are TGTGCCAGCAGCCACCGACGACAGGGGACATACGAGCAGTACTTC.

The chain is built from TRBV7-2 and TRBJ2-4; the D call may be TRBD1 or TRBD2 (5 bases each). Germline V gives CDR1 SGHTA, CDR2 FQGNSA. V lost 1 base, J lost 10 bases, and 17 bases lay in between. This CDR3 is 15 amino acids long. The CDR3 here is CASSLVGAFDPIQYF. CDR3 DNA: TGTGCCAGCAGCTTAGTCGGGGCGTTCGATCCGATTCAGTACTTC.

V and J are TRBV30 and TRBJ1-4; D not certain. The CDR3 spans 12 residues. Germline V gene sequence: CDR1 GTSNPN, CDR2 SVGIG (reference sequence). Trimming shortened V by 5 bases and J by 10 bases, and 14 bases separated the two germline ends. The CDR3 sequence: CAWQQMSGKLFF. CDR3 coding DNA: TGTGCCTGGCAACAAATGTCAGGAAAACTGTTTTTT.

This clone was seen a few times. The chain combines TRBV28 with TRBJ1-1; D may be TRBD1 (6 bases). CDR3 size: 14 residues. Trimming stripped 3 bases from V and 7 bases from J, with 15 bases between. CDR1 and CDR2 from the germline V gene are MDHEN and SYDVKM. The CDR3 DNA is TGTGCCAGCAGTTTCGTGGGACAAGGAGGTGAAGCTTTCTTT. Encoded protein: CASSFVGQGGEAFF.

V gene TRBV20-1 combines with J gene TRBJ1-5; D remains unclear. The CDR3 contains 11 residues. Looked up from germline, CDR1 is DFQATT and CDR2 is SNEGSKA (reference sequence). The germline V and J ends were trimmed by 7 bases and 5 bases, with 9 bases remaining between them. The CDR3 region is CSEGGDQPQHF. In DNA, the CDR3 is TGCAGTGAGGGAGGAGATCAGCCCCAGCATTTT.